This is a list of T cell receptor beta chains from one sample in a study of T cell responses to AZD1222 COVID-19 vaccine. Sequencing used immunoSEQ multiplex PCR; TCRdb keeps in-frame clones, though not all of them. The top ten clones hold approximately 7.9% of a sample with approximately 120,000 clones, just over 90% of them seen once. This sample comprised peripheral blood, obtained on day 0 of AZD1222 vaccination. Receptors were obtained from an adult in good health. Each CDR3 is given with its conserved first and last residue. The order of the fields is clone size, J gene, D gene, V gene, CDR3 DNA, CDR3 protein. A D gene is named only where the DNA matches it firmly. Clone size is shown for a subset of rows, as once, few, many or a class of expanded clone.

abundance: .
j_gene: TRBJ2-7
d_gene: .
v_gene: TRBV6-2/TRBV6-3
CDR3nt: TGTGCCAGCAGTTACTCGACCCTGCGGATACAGGAGGGGATCTACGAGCAGTACTTC
CDR3aa: CASSYSTLRIQEGIYEQYF

abundance: .
j_gene: TRBJ1-6
d_gene: .
v_gene: TRBV7-2
CDR3nt: TGTGCCAGCAGCTTAAATGCCGGGGTTGTATCACCCCTCCACTTT
CDR3aa: CASSLNAGVVSPLHF

abundance: .
j_gene: TRBJ1-5
d_gene: .
v_gene: TRBV6-5
CDR3nt: TGTGCCAGCAAGGGCCCAAATCAGCCCCAGCATTTT
CDR3aa: CASKGPNQPQHF

abundance: few
j_gene: TRBJ1-3
d_gene: .
v_gene: TRBV15
CDR3nt: TGTGCCACCAGCGGCTCACAGTCACACTCTGGAAACACCATATATTTT
CDR3aa: CATSGSQSHSGNTIYF

abundance: .
j_gene: TRBJ2-7
d_gene: TRBD2
v_gene: TRBV10-2
CDR3nt: TGCGCCAGCAGGGCGGGGGACTACGAGCAGTACTTC
CDR3aa: CASRAGDYEQYF

abundance: .
j_gene: TRBJ1-3
d_gene: .
v_gene: TRBV6-1
CDR3nt: TGTGCCAGCAGTGTACGGGGCTTAAACTCTGGAAACACCATATATTTT
CDR3aa: CASSVRGLNSGNTIYF

abundance: .
j_gene: TRBJ1-3
d_gene: .
v_gene: TRBV5-1
CDR3nt: TGCGCCTGCCGGAGGGAATCTGGAAACACCATATATTTT
CDR3aa: CACRRESGNTIYF

abundance: .
j_gene: TRBJ2-7
d_gene: TRBD2
v_gene: TRBV18
CDR3nt: TGTGCCAGCTCACCACCGGGAGGGAGCTCCTACGAGCAGTACTTC
CDR3aa: CASSPPGGSSYEQYF

abundance: .
j_gene: TRBJ2-3
d_gene: .
v_gene: TRBV5-1
CDR3nt: TGCGCCAGCAGCTTGGCCCGGGACAGCACAGATACGCAGTATTTT
CDR3aa: CASSLARDSTDTQYF

abundance: few
j_gene: TRBJ1-3
d_gene: .
v_gene: TRBV5-1
CDR3nt: TGCGCCAGCAGACCGTCGACGGGAGGAAACACCATATATTTT
CDR3aa: CASRPSTGGNTIYF

abundance: .
j_gene: TRBJ2-7
d_gene: .
v_gene: TRBV21-1
CDR3nt: TGTGCCAGCAGCAAGCGGGACAGGGGTTACCTCGAGCAGTACTTC
CDR3aa: CASSKRDRGYLEQYF

abundance: .
j_gene: TRBJ2-7
d_gene: .
v_gene: TRBV11-2
CDR3nt: TGTGCCAGCAGCTTAATGAGTGGACAAGGAGCCTACGAGCAGTACTTC
CDR3aa: CASSLMSGQGAYEQYF

abundance: .
j_gene: TRBJ2-5
d_gene: .
v_gene: TRBV5-1
CDR3nt: TGCGCCAGCAGCTCCGCAGCTTCAGAGACCCAGTACTTC
CDR3aa: CASSSAASETQYF

abundance: .
j_gene: TRBJ1-2
d_gene: .
v_gene: TRBV28
CDR3nt: TGTGCCAGCAGTTCCCCGGAAGGGGGATATGGCTACACCTTC
CDR3aa: CASSSPEGGYGYTF

abundance: .
j_gene: TRBJ2-7
d_gene: TRBD2
v_gene: TRBV5-4
CDR3nt: TGTGCCAGCAGCTCCGGGGGGGGGACCTACGAGCAGTACTTC
CDR3aa: CASSSGGGTYEQYF

abundance: .
j_gene: TRBJ2-1
d_gene: .
v_gene: TRBV7-3
CDR3nt: TGTGCCAGCAGCTTAAACCCTAGCAATGAGCAGTTCTTC
CDR3aa: CASSLNPSNEQFF

abundance: .
j_gene: TRBJ2-5
d_gene: .
v_gene: TRBV10-1
CDR3nt: TGCGCCAGCAGTGGCGGAGGGAACCAAGAGACCCAGTACTTC
CDR3aa: CASSGGGNQETQYF

abundance: .
j_gene: TRBJ2-5
d_gene: TRBD2
v_gene: TRBV19
CDR3nt: TGTGCCAGTAGTATGGGACTAGCGGGAGTGGGACCACAAGAGACCCAGTACTTC
CDR3aa: CASSMGLAGVGPQETQYF

abundance: .
j_gene: TRBJ1-3
d_gene: .
v_gene: TRBV28
CDR3nt: TGTGCCAGCAGTTTAGACTACACCATATATTTT
CDR3aa: CASSLDYTIYF

abundance: once
j_gene: TRBJ1-2
d_gene: TRBD1
v_gene: TRBV24-1
CDR3nt: TGTGCCACCAGTGACTGGACAGGGACTTATGGCTACACCTTC
CDR3aa: CATSDWTGTYGYTF

abundance: .
j_gene: TRBJ1-6
d_gene: .
v_gene: TRBV2
CDR3nt: TGTGCCAGCAGTGAAGAGACCCTTCGGGATTCACCCCTCCACTTT
CDR3aa: CASSEETLRDSPLHF

abundance: .
j_gene: TRBJ2-2
d_gene: TRBD1
v_gene: TRBV23-1
CDR3nt: TGCGCCAGCAGTCAACATGGGGTGACAGGGGAGGTGGGGGAGCTGTTTTTT
CDR3aa: CASSQHGVTGEVGELFF

abundance: .
j_gene: TRBJ2-2
d_gene: TRBD2
v_gene: TRBV19
CDR3nt: TGTGCCAGTAGTACCCTGGGACTAGCGGTGAACACCGGGGAGCTGTTTTTT
CDR3aa: CASSTLGLAVNTGELFF

abundance: .
j_gene: TRBJ2-7
d_gene: .
v_gene: TRBV19
CDR3nt: TGTGCCAGTAGTATAGGGAACGAGCAGTACTTC
CDR3aa: CASSIGNEQYF